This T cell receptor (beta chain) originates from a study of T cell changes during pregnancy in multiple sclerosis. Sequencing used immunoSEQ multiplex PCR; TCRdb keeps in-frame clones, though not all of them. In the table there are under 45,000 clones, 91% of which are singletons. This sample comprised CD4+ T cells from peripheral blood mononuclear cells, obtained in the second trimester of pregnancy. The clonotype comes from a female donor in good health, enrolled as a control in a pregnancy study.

Here the CDR3 DNA reads TGTGCCAGCAATCCGACAGGGGCCTACGAGCAGTACTTC. It codes for CASNPTGAYEQYF. The rearrangement uses TRBV6-6 and TRBJ2-7, with 8 nucleotides matching TRBD1. Germline CDR1 is MNHNY and CDR2 is SVGAGI (reference sequence). The CDR3 runs 13 residues. J was trimmed by 2 bases and V by 7 bases; bases with no gene match: 4.